Following are 6 T cell receptor beta chains from one sample sequenced in a study of CD8 T cells in Susac syndrome. It was with random hexamers that 0.5 to 1 ug RNA was reverse transcribed. TCRdb processed the immunoSEQ multiplex PCR reads anew with MiXCR; each CDR3 protein has one entry. This repertoire shows roughly 110,000 distinct CDR3 sequences, roughly 94% found once; its top ten account for around 0.4%. Material: CD8+ T cells from PBMCs. These receptors were collected from a human donor with Susac syndrome.

The V gene is TRBV9, the J gene TRBJ2-6, with D hard to call. Germline CDR1 reads SGDLS; CDR2 reads YYNGEE. V was shortened by 5 bases and J by 0 bases, with 3 bases between the two germline ends. The CDR3 has 13 amino acids. The CDR3 is CASSDSGANVLTF. The CDR3 DNA reads TGTGCCAGCAGTGACTCTGGGGCCAACGTCCTGACTTTC.

V gene TRBV2 combines with J gene TRBJ1-1, with no clear D. The CDR3 is 10 amino acids. CDR1 and CDR2 from the germline V gene are SNHLY and FYNNEI. Trimming pared 7 bases from V and 8 bases from J, leaving 8 bases between. CDR3 nucleotide sequence: TGTGCCAGCAAAAATCGCGAAGCTTTCTTT. As protein: CASKNREAFF.

This clonotype occurred a few times. The chain carries TRBV27 and TRBJ2-1; the D gene is possibly TRBD2 (5 bases). Germline V gene data show CDR1 as MNHEY and CDR2 as SMNVEV (reference sequence). The V end lost 3 bases, the J end lost 5 bases, and 8 bases lay between the germline ends. CDR3 size: 13 residues. In DNA, the CDR3 is TGTGCCAGCAGTTTCTCGAGGGACAATGAGCAGTTCTTC. This translates into CASSFSRDNEQFF.

The chain recombines TRBV10-2 with TRBJ1-2; D is perhaps TRBD1 (5 bases). Trimming shortened V by 3 bases and J by 8 bases, and 19 bases separated the two germline ends. The CDR3 loop spans 15 amino acids. The germline CDR1 and CDR2 sequences are WSHSY and SAAADI. CDR3 coding DNA: TGCGCCAGCAGTGAAAGGCCCCAGGTGGGGCTCGGCTACACCTTC. Its translation: CASSERPQVGLGYTF.

This chain uses TRBV2 with TRBJ1-5; D is ambiguous. This CDR3 is built from 13 residues. Germline V gene data show CDR1 as SNHLY and CDR2 as FYNNEI. Deletions cut 0 bases from V and 9 bases from J, with 9 bases between. CDR3 sequence (DNA): TGTGCCAGCAGTGAAGCTAGGGCCCGGCCCCAGCATTTT. Translating gives CASSEARARPQHF.

The chain couples TRBV9 to TRBJ2-6; TRBD1 agrees at 7 bases. The CDR3 sequence is 18 residues long. V lost 3 bases and J lost 0; bases outside the gene matches: 9. The V gene's germline CDR1 is SGDLS and CDR2 YYNGEE. The CDR3 DNA reads TGTGCCAGCAGCGACCCTCGGGACAGCAGCTCTGGGGCCAACGTCCTGACTTTC. This sequence encodes CASSDPRDSSSGANVLTF.